The 8 T cell receptor beta chains below were found in one sample sequenced in a study of T-cell reconstitution after alpha-beta-depleted transplantation in children. Unique molecular identifiers were incorporated during preparation of the TCRbeta library. MiXCR, run by TCRdb on the PCR reads, gives a single entry per CDR3 protein. This sample carries approximately 110,000 distinct CDR3 sequences, about 23% of them seen once, and the ten largest clones take 10% to 13%. Source: PBMCs, mostly from graft donor cells, taken 180 days after TCRalphabeta/CD19-depleted stem cell transplant. These receptors came from a male patient under 10 years old who had a stem cell transplant for chronic granulomatous disease, so the T cells may come from the graft donor.

This clonotype was picked up a small number of times. The CDR3 DNA reads as TGCAGTGCCACGCGCCCACCCCTCCACTTT. It specifies CSATRPPLHF. The chain joins TRBV20-1 to TRBJ1-6, with D unresolved. The germline gives CDR1 DFQATT, CDR2 SNEGSKA (reference sequence). Between the trimmed V and J ends, which lost 6 bases and 11 bases, there was a span of 8 bases. The length of the CDR3 is 10 residues.

The chain is built from TRBV28 and TRBJ2-7; D not certain. From germline, CDR1 is MDHEN and CDR2 SYDVKM. The CDR3 runs 10 residues. Trimming shortened V by 7 bases and J by 3 bases, and 4 bases separated the two germline ends. CDR3 bases: TGTGCCAGCACCTTCTACGAGCAGTACTTC. It translates to CASTFYEQYF.

The chain recombines TRBV29-1 with TRBJ2-5; D might be TRBD1 or TRBD2, each matching 5 bases. This CDR3 contains 13 residues. Trimming pared 7 bases from V and 2 bases from J, leaving 14 bases between. Germline V lookup: CDR1 SQVTM, CDR2 ANQGSEA. The CDR3 loop reads CSARREGQETQYF. CDR3 sequence (DNA): TGCAGCGCCCGACGTGAGGGGCAAGAGACCCAGTACTTC.

This clonotype appeared many times. The chain uses TRBV28 and TRBJ2-7, with 8 bases that match TRBD2. V lost 8 bases, J lost 0 bases, and 9 bases stayed unmatched. This CDR3 spans 15 amino acids. Germline CDR1 and CDR2: MDHEN and SYDVKM. CDR3 DNA: TGTGCCAGCCTTAGGTGGCGGGGGGACTCCTACGAGCAGTACTTC. Encoded protein: CASLRWRGDSYEQYF.

The rearrangement joins TRBV28 to TRBJ2-7; no reliable D call. Trimming shortened V by 5 bases and J by 0 bases, and 17 bases separated the two germline ends. Germline CDR1 is MDHEN and CDR2 is SYDVKM. This CDR3 is built from 16 residues. The CDR3 spells CASSPSAGLSSYEQYF. As DNA, the CDR3 is TGTGCCAGCAGTCCTTCGGCCGGGTTATCCTCCTACGAGCAGTACTTC.

Many counts were recorded for this clonotype. The chain links TRBV12-3 or TRBV12-4 to TRBJ1-3; D remains ambiguous. Trimming pared 3 bases from V and 5 bases from J, leaving 17 bases between. This CDR3 has 16 residues. The CDR3 DNA reads as TGTGCCAGCAGTTTCTTCTGGGGTAGGACCAGAAACACCATATATTTT. This gives the protein CASSFFWGRTRNTIYF.

The chain couples TRBV18 to TRBJ2-7, with 9 nucleotides matching TRBD1. Germline V gene sequence: CDR1 KGHSH, CDR2 LQKENI. The length of the CDR3 is 20 residues. V lost 5 bases to trimming and J lost 0 bases; unmatched junction nucleotides: 20. The DNA of the CDR3 is TGTGCCAGCTCAGGCCAACTACAGGGGGCACAGCGAATCTTCTCCTACGAGCAGTACTTC. This encodes CASSGQLQGAQRIFSYEQYF.

This chain links TRBV5-6 with TRBJ2-1; tentatively, D is TRBD1 (6 bases). V was pared by 4 bases and J by 7 bases, with 18 bases between. Per germline, CDR1 SGHDT and CDR2 YYEEEE. The CDR3 sequence is 15 residues long. For the CDR3, the DNA is TGTGCCAGCAGCACCTTCGGGACAAAGAGGAATGAGCAGTTCTTC. It is translated as CASSTFGTKRNEQFF. Supplemented by reference TRBV5-6 and TRBJ2-1, the full variable domain reads DAGVTQSPTHLIKTRGQQVTLRCSPKSGHDTVSWYQQALGQGPQFIFQYYEEEERQRGNFPDRFSGHQFPNYSSELNVNALLLGDSALYLCASSTFGTKRNEQFFGPGTRLTVL.